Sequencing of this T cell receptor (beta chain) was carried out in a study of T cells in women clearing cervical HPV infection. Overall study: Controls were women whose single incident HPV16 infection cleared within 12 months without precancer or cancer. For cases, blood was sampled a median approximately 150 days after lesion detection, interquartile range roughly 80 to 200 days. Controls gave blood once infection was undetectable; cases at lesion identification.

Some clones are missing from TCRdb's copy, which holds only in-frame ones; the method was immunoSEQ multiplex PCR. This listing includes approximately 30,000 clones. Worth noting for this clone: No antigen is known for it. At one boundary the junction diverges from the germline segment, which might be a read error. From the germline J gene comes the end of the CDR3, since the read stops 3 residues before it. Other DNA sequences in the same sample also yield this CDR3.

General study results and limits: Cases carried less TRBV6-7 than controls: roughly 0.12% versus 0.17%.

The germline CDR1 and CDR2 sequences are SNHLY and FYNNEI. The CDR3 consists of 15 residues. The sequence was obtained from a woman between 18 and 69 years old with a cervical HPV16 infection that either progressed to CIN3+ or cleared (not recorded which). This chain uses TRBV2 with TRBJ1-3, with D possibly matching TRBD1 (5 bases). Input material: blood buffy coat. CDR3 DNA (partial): TGTGCCAGCAGAGAAGGGGCAGGGTTGGGAAACACT. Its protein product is CASREGAGLGNT. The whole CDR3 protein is CASREGAGLGNTIYF.